What follows describes a single T cell receptor beta chain. Its specificity is not known. The sample belongs to a study of shared clonotypes between healthy human individuals. Assay: immunoSEQ multiplex PCR; the TCRdb copy retains only in-frame clones and omits some. The sample shows roughly 2.2 million clones, 80% to 95% of them seen only once. Study-wide results and limits: Naive subsets usually exceeded memory subsets in estimated richness. Roughly 5% of naive CD4 clonotypes were common to a few donors.

Trimming took 1 base from V and 7 from J; bases not matched to a gene: 9. The V gene's germline CDR1 is LGHNA and CDR2 YSLEER. The CDR3 covers 16 residues. All of the donors resided in Nashville, Tennessee, and each was a Caucasian adult. This clonotype was sampled from a man younger than 35 in good health. Some clones in this sample may be carry-over from other donors' samples. Material: naive CD4+ T cells from PBMCs. Stated subset: CD45RA+ positively selected. V gene TRBV4-3 combines with J gene TRBJ1-4; TRBD1 agrees at 7 bases. The CDR3 DNA follows: TGCGCCAGCAGCCAAGGGGCGGGGCAGGGGGTTGAAAAACTGTTTTTT. Its protein product is CASSQGAGQGVEKLFF.